A selection of T cell receptor beta chains follows, all from one sample in a study of blood T cell repertoires in COVID-19. Assay used: immunoSEQ multiplex PCR; TCRdb lists only in-frame clones, some missing. Of about 52,000 clones in the sample, just under 90% were seen once. Material: peripheral blood. The receptors originated from an elderly man with active or convalescent COVID-19. The CDR3 runs from the conserved cysteine through the conserved F or W. A D gene is named only where the DNA matches it firmly. A clone size is listed for some rows: how often the clone was seen (once, few, many), or a class if it is expanded.

size	D	J	V	CDR3	DNA
once	NA	TRBJ1-1	TRBV27	CASSPYSQGGGTEAFF	TGTGCCAGCAGTCCCTATTCACAGGGAGGGGGCACTGAAGCTTTCTTT
NA	TRBD1	TRBJ1-5	TRBV5-6	CASSHRTGDPLSYGQPQHF	TGTGCCAGCAGCCACCGGACAGGGGACCCCCTATCGTATGGTCAGCCCCAGCATTTT
NA	TRBD2	TRBJ2-7	TRBV5-1	CASSSGLAGPYEQYF	TGCGCCAGCAGCTCAGGACTAGCGGGGCCCTACGAGCAGTACTTC
NA	NA	TRBJ2-1	TRBV7-6	CASSLGRTPEANEQFF	TGTGCCAGCAGCTTAGGTAGGACTCCTGAGGCCAATGAGCAGTTCTTC
NA	NA	TRBJ1-4	TRBV3-1/TRBV3-2	CASSPRLGSGEKLFF	TGTGCCAGCAGCCCCCGATTGGGAAGCGGAGAAAAACTGTTTTTT
NA	TRBD2	TRBJ2-5	TRBV11-2	CASSFPTSGGYQETQYF	TGTGCCAGCAGCTTCCCGACTAGCGGGGGGTACCAAGAGACCCAGTACTTC
NA	NA	TRBJ1-2	TRBV7-2	CASRPPSTVINYGYTF	TGTGCCAGCAGGCCCCCTTCCACAGTGATTAACTATGGCTACACCTTC
NA	TRBD1	TRBJ1-2	TRBV6-5	CASRMTGKEGYTF	TGTGCCAGCAGGATGACAGGGAAGGAAGGCTACACCTTC
NA	NA	TRBJ1-3	TRBV5-6	CASSLYSLSGNTIYF	TGTGCCAGCAGCCTGTACAGCCTCTCTGGAAACACCATATATTTT
NA	TRBD2	TRBJ2-3	TRBV11-2	CASSRLAGPPTDTQYF	TGTGCCAGCAGCCGACTAGCGGGCCCCCCCACAGATACGCAGTATTTT
once	NA	TRBJ1-2	TRBV21-1	CASSNRGGYYGYTF	TGTGCCAGCAGCAACCGGGGGGGATACTATGGCTACACCTTC
NA	NA	TRBJ2-5	TRBV28	CASSLGPGQETQYF	TGTGCCAGCAGTTTAGGTCCGGGGCAAGAGACCCAGTACTTC
NA	TRBD2	TRBJ2-1	TRBV6-4	CASRPGLASGNNEQFF	TGTGCCAGCAGACCGGGACTAGCGAGCGGTAACAATGAGCAGTTCTTC
once	NA	TRBJ1-6	TRBV27	CASSWKGPNSPLHF	TGTGCCAGCAGTTGGAAGGGGCCGAATTCACCCCTCCACTTT
NA	NA	TRBJ2-1	TRBV4-3	CASSQDLGRPGDEQFF	TGCGCCAGCAGCCAAGATCTGGGGAGACCCGGAGATGAGCAGTTCTTC
NA	TRBD1	TRBJ1-1	TRBV30	CAWRVTGGSTEAFF	TGTGCCTGGAGAGTTACAGGGGGCTCCACTGAAGCTTTCTTT
NA	NA	TRBJ2-2	TRBV7-2	CASSLASGRNTGELFF	TGTGCCAGCAGCTTAGCGTCAGGGCGGAACACCGGGGAGCTGTTTTTT
NA	TRBD2	TRBJ2-7	TRBV6-6	CASSYGPSGRRSEQYF	TGTGCCAGCAGTTACGGCCCTAGCGGGAGAAGGAGCGAGCAGTACTTC
NA	TRBD1	TRBJ1-2	TRBV30	CAWSRTGLYGYTF	TGTGCCTGGAGCCGGACAGGCCTCTATGGCTACACCTTC
NA	TRBD1	TRBJ2-7	TRBV3-1/TRBV3-2	CASSTPGTGSYEQYF	TGTGCCAGCAGCACCCCGGGGACAGGCTCCTACGAGCAGTACTTC
NA	NA	TRBJ2-3	TRBV4-3	CASSQESRARVSTDTQYF	TGCGCCAGCAGCCAAGAATCCAGGGCCAGGGTGAGCACAGATACGCAGTATTTT
NA	TRBD2	TRBJ2-6	TRBV28	CASSLAGGLTGANVLTF	TGTGCCAGCAGCTTAGCGGGGGGGCTAACTGGGGCCAACGTCCTGACTTTC
NA	TRBD1	TRBJ2-7	TRBV6-2/TRBV6-3	CASSLGQGVLYEQYF	TGTGCCAGCAGTCTTGGACAGGGTGTCCTCTACGAGCAGTACTTC
once	NA	TRBJ1-3	TRBV7-9	CASSPSPGVVNTIYF	TGTGCCAGCAGCCCGTCGCCAGGGGTTGTAAACACCATATATTTT
NA	TRBD2	TRBJ2-5	TRBV5-4	CASRQGLAGEETQYF	TGTGCCAGCCGCCAAGGACTAGCGGGGGAGGAGACCCAGTACTTC
NA	NA	TRBJ1-3	TRBV24-1	CATSDPGTGNTIYF	TGTGCCACCAGTGATCCCGGGACAGGAAACACCATATATTTT
NA	NA	TRBJ2-7	TRBV6-5	CASSYGPEGSYEQYF	TGTGCCAGCAGTTATGGTCCCGAGGGCTCCTACGAGCAGTACTTC
once	NA	TRBJ1-1	TRBV5-1	CASSLAETVDTEAFF	TGCGCCAGCAGCTTGGCTGAGACAGTGGACACTGAAGCTTTCTTT
NA	NA	TRBJ1-4	TRBV9	CASSFGIQEEKLFF	TGTGCCAGCAGCTTCGGTATACAGGAGGAAAAACTGTTTTTT
once	TRBD1	TRBJ2-3	TRBV28	CASSSPGQVVDTQYF	TGTGCCAGCAGTTCACCGGGACAGGTCGTGGATACGCAGTATTTT
NA	NA	TRBJ2-1	TRBV7-9	CASSLAMSVNEQFF	TGTGCCAGCAGCTTAGCGATGAGCGTTAATGAGCAGTTCTTC
NA	TRBD2	TRBJ2-1	TRBV3-1/TRBV3-2	CASGKNGGNNEQFF	TGTGCCAGCGGAAAAAACGGGGGGAACAATGAGCAGTTCTTC
NA	NA	TRBJ1-6	TRBV5-1	CASSSDMVGSPLHF	TGCGCCAGCAGCTCTGACATGGTGGGCTCACCCCTCCACTTT
NA	NA	TRBJ1-1	TRBV15	CATSPRQGRTEAFF	TGTGCCACCAGCCCTCGGCAGGGTCGGACTGAAGCTTTCTTT
NA	NA	TRBJ1-4	TRBV23-1	CASSLGSGGKLFF	TGCGCCAGCAGTCTTGGATCGGGTGGGAAACTGTTTTTT
NA	NA	TRBJ2-3	TRBV15	CATSRDSGTQYF	TGTGCCACCAGCAGAGATAGTGGTACGCAGTATTTT
NA	TRBD1	TRBJ1-2	TRBV19	CATTGGNYGYTF	TGTGCCACCACAGGGGGGAACTATGGCTACACCTTC
NA	NA	TRBJ1-3	TRBV2	CASTNPGFSGNTIYF	TGTGCCAGCACCAACCCAGGGTTTTCTGGAAACACCATATATTTT
NA	TRBD1	TRBJ2-7	TRBV28	CASSSLQGAVSYEQYF	TGTGCCAGCAGTTCTTTACAGGGGGCGGTTTCCTACGAGCAGTACTTC
NA	TRBD1	TRBJ1-3	TRBV9	CASSVRGDRVPGNTIYF	TGTGCCAGCAGCGTAAGAGGCGACAGGGTGCCTGGAAACACCATATATTTT
NA	TRBD1	TRBJ2-5	TRBV6-5	CASSYSQGARWTQYF	TGTGCCAGCAGTTACTCGCAGGGGGCTAGATGGACCCAGTACTTC
NA	TRBD1	TRBJ2-1	TRBV5-1	CASSGGATGTGGFNEQFF	TGCGCCAGCAGCGGAGGTGCGACCGGGACAGGGGGGTTCAATGAGCAGTTCTTC
NA	NA	TRBJ2-5	TRBV6-1	CASSEGTVKGETQYF	TGTGCCAGCAGTGAAGGGACAGTCAAAGGAGAGACCCAGTACTTC
NA	NA	TRBJ1-4	TRBV3-1/TRBV3-2	CASSPDDSHLWEKLFF	TGTGCCAGCAGCCCAGATGACAGTCACCTATGGGAAAAACTGTTTTTT
NA	TRBD2	TRBJ2-3	TRBV28	CASSSLAGGTDTQYF	TGTGCCAGCAGTTCTCTAGCGGGGGGGACAGATACGCAGTATTTT
NA	NA	TRBJ1-1	TRBV7-7	CASSPEGVMNTEAFF	TGTGCCAGCAGCCCAGAGGGCGTAATGAACACTGAAGCTTTCTTT
NA	TRBD1	TRBJ2-6	TRBV7-2	CASSGAGQGAAGANVLTF	TGTGCCAGCAGCGGAGCGGGACAGGGGGCTGCTGGGGCCAACGTCCTGACTTTC
NA	NA	TRBJ1-2	TRBV5-1	CASSSIGSANYGYTF	TGCGCCAGCAGCTCTATAGGGAGCGCTAACTATGGCTACACCTTC
NA	NA	TRBJ2-5	TRBV5-4	CASSLSGSQETQYF	TGTGCCAGCAGCTTGTCCGGGAGCCAAGAGACCCAGTACTTC
NA	TRBD1	TRBJ1-3	TRBV28	CASSPGQGSGNTIYF	TGTGCCAGCAGTCCTGGACAGGGCTCTGGAAACACCATATATTTT
NA	TRBD1	TRBJ1-2	TRBV3-1/TRBV3-2	CASSLPGQARGYTF	TGTGCCAGCAGCCTTCCTGGACAGGCTAGGGGCTACACCTTC
NA	NA	TRBJ1-4	TRBV6-6	CASSFGGTNEKLFF	TGTGCCAGCAGTTTCGGGGGGACTAATGAAAAACTGTTTTTT
few	NA	TRBJ1-1	TRBV24-1	CATSPELPTLMNTEAFF	TGTGCCACCAGCCCCGAATTACCGACTCTGATGAACACTGAAGCTTTCTTT
NA	NA	TRBJ2-3	TRBV11-3	CASLRGVGTDTQYF	TGTGCCAGCCTCAGGGGTGTAGGCACAGATACGCAGTATTTT
NA	NA	TRBJ2-7	TRBV5-1	CASSLLRNSYEQYF	TGCGCCAGCAGCCTTTTGAGGAACTCCTACGAGCAGTACTTC
NA	NA	TRBJ1-1	TRBV24-1	CATSDRRFRGNTEAFF	TGTGCCACCAGTGACCGGAGGTTTCGCGGGAACACTGAAGCTTTCTTT